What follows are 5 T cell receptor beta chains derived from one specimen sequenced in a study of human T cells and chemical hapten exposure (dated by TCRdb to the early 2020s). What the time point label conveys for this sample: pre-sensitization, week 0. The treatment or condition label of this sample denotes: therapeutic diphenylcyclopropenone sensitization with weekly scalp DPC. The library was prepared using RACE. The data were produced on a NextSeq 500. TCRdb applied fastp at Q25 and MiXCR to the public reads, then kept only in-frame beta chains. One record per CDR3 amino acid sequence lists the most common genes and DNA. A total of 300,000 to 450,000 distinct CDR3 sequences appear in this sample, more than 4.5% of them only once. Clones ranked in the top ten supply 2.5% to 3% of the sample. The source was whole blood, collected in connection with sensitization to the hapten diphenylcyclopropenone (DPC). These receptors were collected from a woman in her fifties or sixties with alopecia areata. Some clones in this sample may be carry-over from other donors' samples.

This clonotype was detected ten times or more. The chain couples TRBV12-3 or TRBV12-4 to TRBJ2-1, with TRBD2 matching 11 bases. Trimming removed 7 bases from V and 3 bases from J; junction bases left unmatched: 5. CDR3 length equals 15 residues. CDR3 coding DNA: TGTGCCAGCACCCCCGGGACTAGCGGCTACAATGAGCAGTTCTTC. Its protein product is CASTPGTSGYNEQFF.

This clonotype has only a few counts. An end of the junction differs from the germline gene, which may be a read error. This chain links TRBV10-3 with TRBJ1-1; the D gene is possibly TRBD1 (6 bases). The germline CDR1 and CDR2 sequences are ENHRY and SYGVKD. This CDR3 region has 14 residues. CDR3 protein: CAISADRGNAEAFF. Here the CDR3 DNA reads TGTGCCATCAGCGCGGACAGAGGGAACGCTGAAGCTTTCTTT.

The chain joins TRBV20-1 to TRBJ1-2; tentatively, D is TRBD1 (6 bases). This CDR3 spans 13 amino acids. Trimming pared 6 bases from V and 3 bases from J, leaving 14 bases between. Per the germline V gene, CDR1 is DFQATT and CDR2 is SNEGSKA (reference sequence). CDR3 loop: CSANNRDHYGYTF. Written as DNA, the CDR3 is TGCAGTGCGAATAACAGGGACCACTATGGCTACACCTTC.

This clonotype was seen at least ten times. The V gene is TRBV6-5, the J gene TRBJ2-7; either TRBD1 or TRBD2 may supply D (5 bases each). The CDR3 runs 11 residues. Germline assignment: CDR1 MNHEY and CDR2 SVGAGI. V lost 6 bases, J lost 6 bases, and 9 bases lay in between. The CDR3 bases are TGTGCCAGCAGGGGGACCGCCGAGCAGTACTTC. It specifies CASRGTAEQYF.

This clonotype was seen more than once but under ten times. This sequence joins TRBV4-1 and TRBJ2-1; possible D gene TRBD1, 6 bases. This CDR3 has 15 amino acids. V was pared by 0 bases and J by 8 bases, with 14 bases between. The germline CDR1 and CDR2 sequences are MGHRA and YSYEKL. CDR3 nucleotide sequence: TGCGCCAGCAGCCAAGACAGGGGTATCAGGGATGAGCAGTTCTTC. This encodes CASSQDRGIRDEQFF.